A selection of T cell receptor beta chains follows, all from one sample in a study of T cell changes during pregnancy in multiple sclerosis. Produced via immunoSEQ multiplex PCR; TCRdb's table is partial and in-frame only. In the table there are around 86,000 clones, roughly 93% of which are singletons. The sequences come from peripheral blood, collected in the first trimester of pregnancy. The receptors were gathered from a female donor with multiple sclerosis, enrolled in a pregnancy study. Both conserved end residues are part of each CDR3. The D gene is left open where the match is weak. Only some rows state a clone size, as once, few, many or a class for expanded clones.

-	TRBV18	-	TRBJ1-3	CASSPGAGSSGNTIYF	TGTGCCAGCTCACCAGGAGCCGGCTCCTCTGGAAACACCATATATTTT
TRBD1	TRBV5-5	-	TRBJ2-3	CASSLGDRWSTDTQYF	TGTGCCAGCAGCCTCGGGGACAGATGGAGCACAGATACGCAGTATTTT
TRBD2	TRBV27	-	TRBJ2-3	CASSLSGGSTDTQYF	TGTGCCAGCAGTCTCAGCGGGGGCAGCACAGATACGCAGTATTTT
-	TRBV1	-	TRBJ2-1	CTSSQGDEQFF	TGCACCAGCAGCCAAGGAGATGAGCAGTTCTTC
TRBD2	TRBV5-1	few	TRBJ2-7	CASSPTGTSGDEQYF	TGCGCCAGCAGCCCAACCGGGACTAGCGGGGACGAGCAGTACTTC
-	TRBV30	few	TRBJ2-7	CACGIYEQYF	TGTGCCTGCGGGATCTACGAGCAGTACTTC
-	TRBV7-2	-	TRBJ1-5	CASSRRQLNQPQHF	TGTGCCAGCAGCCGAAGACAGCTCAATCAGCCCCAGCATTTT
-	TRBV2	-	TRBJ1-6	CASSRGRNSPLHF	TGTGCCAGCAGTCGAGGGAGGAATTCACCCCTCCACTTT
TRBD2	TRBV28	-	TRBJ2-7	CASSAVGGLAGDHYEQYF	TGTGCCAGCAGTGCCGTAGGGGGACTAGCGGGCGATCACTACGAGCAGTACTTC
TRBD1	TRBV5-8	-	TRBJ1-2	CASSWDRGIDGYTF	TGTGCCAGCAGTTGGGACAGGGGCATCGATGGCTACACCTTC